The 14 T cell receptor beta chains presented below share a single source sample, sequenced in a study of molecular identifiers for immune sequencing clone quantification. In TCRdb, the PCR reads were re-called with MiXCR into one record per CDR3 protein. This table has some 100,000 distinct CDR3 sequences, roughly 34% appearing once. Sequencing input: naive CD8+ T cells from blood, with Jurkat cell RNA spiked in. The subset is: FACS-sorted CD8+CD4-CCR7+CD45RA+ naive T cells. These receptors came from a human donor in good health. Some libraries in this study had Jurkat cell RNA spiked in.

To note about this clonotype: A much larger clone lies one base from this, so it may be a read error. The CDR3 loop is CASRDYPSGDNVLTF. The CDR3 DNA reads TGTGCCAGCAGGGATTACCCTTCTGGGGACAACGTCCTGACTTTC. J is TRBJ2-6 and V is TRBV6-5, with D hard to call. The CDR3 has 15 amino acids. The germline V gene encodes CDR1 MNHEY and CDR2 SVGAGI.

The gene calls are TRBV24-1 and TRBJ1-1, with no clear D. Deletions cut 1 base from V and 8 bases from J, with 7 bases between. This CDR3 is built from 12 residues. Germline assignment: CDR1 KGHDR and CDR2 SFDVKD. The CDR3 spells CATSDFGREAFF. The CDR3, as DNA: TGTGCCACCAGTGATTTTGGCAGGGAAGCTTTCTTT.

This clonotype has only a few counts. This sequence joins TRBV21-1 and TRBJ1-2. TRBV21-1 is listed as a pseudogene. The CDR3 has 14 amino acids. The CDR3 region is CASSKGPGPASYTF. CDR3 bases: TGTGCCAGCAGCAAAGGCCCGGGGCCCGCCTCCTACACCTTC.

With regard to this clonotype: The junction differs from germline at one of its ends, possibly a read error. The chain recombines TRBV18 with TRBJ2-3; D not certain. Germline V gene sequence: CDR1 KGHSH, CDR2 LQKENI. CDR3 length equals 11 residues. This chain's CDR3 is CASSYTDTQNF. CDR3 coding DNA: TGTGCCAGCTCATACACAGATACGCAGAATTTT.

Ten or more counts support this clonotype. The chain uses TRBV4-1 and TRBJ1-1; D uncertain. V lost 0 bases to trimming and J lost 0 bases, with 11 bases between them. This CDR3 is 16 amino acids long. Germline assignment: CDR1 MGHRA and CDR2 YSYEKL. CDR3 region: CASSQERAQMNTEAFF. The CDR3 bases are TGCGCCAGCAGCCAAGAACGTGCCCAAATGAACACTGAAGCTTTCTTT.

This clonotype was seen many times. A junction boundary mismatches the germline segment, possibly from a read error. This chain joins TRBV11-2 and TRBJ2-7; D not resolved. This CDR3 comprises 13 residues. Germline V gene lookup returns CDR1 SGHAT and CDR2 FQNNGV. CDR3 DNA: TGTGCCAACAGCTTAGATGTTGGTAACGAGCAGTACTTC. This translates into CANSLDVGNEQYF.

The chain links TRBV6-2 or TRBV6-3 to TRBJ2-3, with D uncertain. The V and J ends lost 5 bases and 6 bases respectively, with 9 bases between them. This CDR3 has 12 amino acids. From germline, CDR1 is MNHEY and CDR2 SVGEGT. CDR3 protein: CASSEFGDTQYF. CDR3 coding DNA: TGTGCCAGCAGTGAGTTTGGGGATACGCAGTATTTT.

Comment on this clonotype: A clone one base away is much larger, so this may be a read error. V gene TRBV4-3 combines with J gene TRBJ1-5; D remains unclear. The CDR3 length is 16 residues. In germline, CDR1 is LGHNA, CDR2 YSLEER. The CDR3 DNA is TGCGCCAGCAGCCAAGACGGCACAGTTAGCAATCAGCCCCAGCAATTT. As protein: CASSQDGTVSNQPQQF.

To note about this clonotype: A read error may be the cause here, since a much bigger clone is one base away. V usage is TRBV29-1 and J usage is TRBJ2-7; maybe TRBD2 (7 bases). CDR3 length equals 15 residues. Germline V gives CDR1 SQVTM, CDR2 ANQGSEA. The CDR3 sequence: CSGEDRGAPLYEQYF. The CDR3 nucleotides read TGCAGCGGTGAAGATCGGGGGGCCCCCTTGTACGAGCAGTACTTC.

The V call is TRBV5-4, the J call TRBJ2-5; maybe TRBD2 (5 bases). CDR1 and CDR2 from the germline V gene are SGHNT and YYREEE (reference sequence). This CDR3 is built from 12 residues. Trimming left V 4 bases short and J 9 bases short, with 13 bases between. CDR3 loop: CASSGSERAQYF. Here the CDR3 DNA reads TGTGCCAGCAGCGGGTCGGAGAGGGCCCAGTACTTC.

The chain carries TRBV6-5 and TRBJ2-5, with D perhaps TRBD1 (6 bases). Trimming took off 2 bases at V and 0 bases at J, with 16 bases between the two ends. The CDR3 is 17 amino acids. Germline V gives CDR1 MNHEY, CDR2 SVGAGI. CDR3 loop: CASSYVSWQGYQETQYF. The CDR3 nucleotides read TGTGCCAGCAGTTACGTTTCGTGGCAGGGGTACCAAGAGACCCAGTACTTC.

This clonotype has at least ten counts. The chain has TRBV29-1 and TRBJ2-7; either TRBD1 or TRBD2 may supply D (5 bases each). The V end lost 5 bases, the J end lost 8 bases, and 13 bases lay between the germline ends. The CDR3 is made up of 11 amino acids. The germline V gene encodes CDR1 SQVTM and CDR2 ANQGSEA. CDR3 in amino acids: CSVPARGQQYF. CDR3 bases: TGCAGCGTTCCAGCCCGGGGCCAGCAGTACTTC.

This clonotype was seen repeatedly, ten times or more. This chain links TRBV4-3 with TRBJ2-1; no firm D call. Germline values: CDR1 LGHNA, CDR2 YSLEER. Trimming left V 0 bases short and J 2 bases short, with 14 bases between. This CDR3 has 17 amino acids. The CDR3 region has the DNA TGCGCCAGCAGCCAAGATACCAGCACGGCACCCTACAATGAGCAGTTCTTC. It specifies CASSQDTSTAPYNEQFF.

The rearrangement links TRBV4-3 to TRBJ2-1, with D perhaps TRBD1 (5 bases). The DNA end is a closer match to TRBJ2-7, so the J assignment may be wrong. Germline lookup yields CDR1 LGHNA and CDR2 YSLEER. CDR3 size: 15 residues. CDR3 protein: CASSQGTQGGHEQYF. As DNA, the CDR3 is TGCGCCAGCAGCCAGGGTACTCAGGGTGGGCATGAGCAGTACTTC.